The entry below describes one T cell receptor (beta chain). Additional DNA sequences in this sample encode the identical CDR3. Libraries were prepared by immunoSEQ multiplex PCR; TCRdb keeps only in-frame clonotypes and omits some of them. In the table there are about 170,000 clones, more than 90% of which are singletons. The data belong to a study of control samples from healthy donors and cancer patients. The germline CDR1 and CDR2 sequences are SGHRS and YFSETQ. The CDR3 has 15 residues. The junction had 5 bases not matched to a gene; V was cut back by 2 bases and J by 5 bases. Source material: blood. The genes are TRBV5-1 and TRBJ2-5; 11 nucleotides match TRBD1. This clonotype originated in a woman aged 40 to 49 in good health. CDR3: CASSLGQGARETQYF. CDR3 bases: TGCGCCAGCAGCTTAGGACAGGGGGCGCGTGAGACCCAGTACTTC.